The 20 T cell receptor beta chains in this list originate from one sample, sequenced in a study of response to subunit inactivated influenza vaccine. TCRdb fed the RT-PCR reads into MiXCR, producing one record per CDR3 protein. This table has some 300,000 distinct CDR3 sequences, 22% appearing once. Here the sequenced sample was PBMCs from blood, taken about 20 months after vaccination. These receptors came from a man between 50 and 75 years old who received an inactivated influenza vaccine.

This clonotype was detected ten times or more. The chain recombines TRBV29-1 with TRBJ2-2, with 14 bases aligning to TRBD2. The V segment lost 6 bases and the J segment 1 base; nucleotides outside the gene matches: 4. From germline, CDR1 is SQVTM and CDR2 ANQGSEA. This CDR3 is built from 16 residues. CDR3 loop: CSVEGLAGENTGELFF. The CDR3 region has the DNA TGCAGCGTAGAGGGACTAGCGGGGGAGAACACCGGGGAGCTGTTTTTT.

This clonotype was seen a handful of times. CDR3 region: CASSSHPGQGTEAFF. CDR3 bases: TGCGCCAGCAGCTCCCACCCGGGACAGGGGACTGAAGCTTTCTTT. The gene calls are TRBV5-1 and TRBJ1-1, with 10 bases lining up with TRBD1. V was clipped by 3 bases and J by 5 bases; unmatched bases: 7. CDR1 and CDR2 from the germline V gene are SGHRS and YFSETQ. The CDR3 covers 15 residues.

This clonotype is judged medium-sized. The gene calls are TRBV7-8 and TRBJ1-5; 7 bases fit TRBD1. The ends lost 0 bases at V and 3 bases at J; junction bases unmatched: 5. This CDR3 contains 16 residues. Germline V gene sequence: CDR1 SGHVS, CDR2 FQNEAQ. The CDR3 reads CASSLATGVDNQPQHF. The CDR3 DNA follows: TGTGCCAGCAGCTTAGCTACAGGGGTCGACAATCAGCCCCAGCATTTT.

In regard to this clonotype: At one end, the junction sequence differs from germline, possibly due to a read error. The rearrangement uses TRBV20-1 and TRBJ1-6; D is unresolved. CDR3 size: 13 residues. Germline CDR1 is DFQATT and CDR2 is SNEGSKA (reference sequence). The CDR3 nucleotides are TGCAGTGCCGTCGAAAACAATAATTCACCCCTCCAATTT. Its protein product is CSAVENNNSPLQF.

J is TRBJ1-2 and V is TRBV28; 9 positions match TRBD1. Per the germline V gene, CDR1 is MDHEN and CDR2 is SYDVKM. Germline trimming cut 8 bases from V and 7 bases from J; bases unmatched to any gene: 14. This CDR3 region has 15 residues. CDR3 residues: CASGSIQGAFRGYTF. The DNA for the CDR3 is TGTGCCAGCGGATCAATACAGGGGGCATTTCGTGGCTACACCTTC.

The J gene is TRBJ1-5, the V gene TRBV12-3 or TRBV12-4; perhaps TRBD1 as D (6 bases). This CDR3 has 13 residues. V was pared by 6 bases and J by 3 bases, with 9 bases between. CDR3 amino acids: CASSGQTNQPQHF. Here the CDR3 DNA reads TGTGCCAGCAGCGGACAGACCAATCAGCCCCAGCATTTT.

The gene calls are TRBV6-5 and TRBJ2-3; TRBD1 agrees at 11 bases. The CDR3 loop spans 14 amino acids. Germline-derived CDR1 and CDR2 are MNHEY and SVGAGI. V shed 4 bases, J shed 8 bases, and the junction held 5 bases outside the gene matches. CDR3 sequence reads: CASSSGTGGFTQYF. CDR3 coding DNA: TGTGCCAGCAGTTCCGGGACAGGGGGATTTACGCAGTATTTT.

This clonotype came up a few times. The rearrangement joins TRBV2 to TRBJ1-6; 8 bases align to TRBD1. Germline CDR1 reads SNHLY; CDR2 reads FYNNEI. CDR3 length: 15 amino acids. V gave up 5 bases and J gave up 7 bases; unmatched junction bases: 7. The CDR3 sequence is CASSWGRGQNSPLHF. The CDR3 DNA is TGTGCCAGCAGTTGGGGCAGGGGGCAGAATTCACCCCTCCACTTT.

This clonotype came up many times. The chain combines TRBV12-3 or TRBV12-4 with TRBJ1-1; unclear D gene. V lost 6 bases and J lost 1, with 15 bases in between. This CDR3 is 15 amino acids long. The CDR3 spells CASSHRLGSNTEAFF. The CDR3 region has the DNA TGTGCCAGCAGCCATCGTTTGGGCTCGAACACTGAAGCTTTCTTT.

There are many counts of this clonotype. The CDR3 protein is CASSPDREEAFF. The CDR3 DNA reads TGCGCCAGCAGCCCTGACAGGGAGGAAGCTTTCTTT. The rearrangement joins TRBV5-1 to TRBJ1-1; 7 nucleotides line up with TRBD1. CDR3 size: 12 residues. Germline CDR1 and CDR2: SGHRS and YFSETQ. The trim removed 4 bases at V and 8 bases at J, leaving 5 bases unmatched.

The table lists this clonotype with a count of one. The CDR3 reads CASSLASGGAKTQYF. Written as DNA, the CDR3 is TGTGCCAGCAGCTTGGCCAGCGGGGGGGCAAAGACCCAGTACTTC. This chain uses TRBV5-6 with TRBJ2-5, with 10 bases aligning to TRBD2. CDR3 length: 15 residues. CDR1 is SGHDT and CDR2 is YYEEEE in the germline V gene. The trim removed 0 bases at V and 6 bases at J, leaving 5 bases unmatched.

Many counts were recorded for this clonotype. V usage is TRBV13 and J usage is TRBJ1-1; D might be TRBD1 (5 bases). CDR1 and CDR2 (germline): PRHDT, FYEKMQ (reference sequence). V lost 2 bases and J 4 bases, leaving 11 bases between the germline ends. This CDR3 is built from 14 residues. CDR3 bases: TGTGCCAGCAGCTTACGGGGCTGGAGCACTGAAGCTTTCTTT. It codes for CASSLRGWSTEAFF.

This chain links TRBV5-6 with TRBJ2-5; a possible D gene is TRBD2 (5 bases). Germline V gene lookup returns CDR1 SGHDT and CDR2 YYEEEE. The length of the CDR3 is 13 residues. V shed 0 bases and J shed 7 bases, with 10 bases lying between them. This CDR3 is CASSLVESGTQYF. The CDR3 coding sequence is TGTGCCAGCAGCTTGGTGGAAAGCGGGACCCAGTACTTC.

V usage is TRBV3-1 and J usage is TRBJ1-5; D gene uncertain. Germline V gene lookup returns CDR1 LGHDT and CDR2 YNNKEL (reference sequence). Trimming pared 2 bases from V and 5 bases from J, leaving 7 bases between. The CDR3 length is 13 residues. In nucleotides, the CDR3 is TGTGCCAGCAGCCAATACGGGGATCAGCCCCAGCATTTT. The encoded protein is CASSQYGDQPQHF.

This clonotype showed up just a few times. This sequence joins TRBV4-3 and TRBJ2-1; 10 positions match TRBD2. V shed 6 bases and J 5 bases; nucleotides not matched to a gene: 4. This CDR3 is 14 amino acids long. CDR1 is LGHNA and CDR2 is YSLEER in the germline V gene. The CDR3 is CASRLAGANNEQFF. The DNA for the CDR3 is TGCGCCAGCAGGCTAGCGGGGGCAAACAATGAGCAGTTCTTC.

This clonotype was counted only a few times. The chain is built from TRBV4-3 and TRBJ1-1; no clear D. V lost 4 bases and J 2 bases, leaving 8 bases between the germline ends. Looked up from germline, CDR1 is LGHNA and CDR2 is YSLEER. This CDR3 contains 13 residues. CDR3 DNA sequence: TGCGCCAGCAGCCGCTGGGGAAACACTGAAGCTTTCTTT. It specifies CASSRWGNTEAFF.

This clonotype was detected many times. V usage is TRBV11-2 and J usage is TRBJ1-1; TRBD1 is a possible D gene (6 bases). Germline V gene sequence: CDR1 SGHAT, CDR2 FQNNGV. The V gene lost 0 bases and the J gene lost 5 bases, with 19 bases spanning the gap. This CDR3 region has 17 residues. CDR3 sequence: CASSLDNNRATKTEAFF. In DNA form, the CDR3 reads TGTGCCAGCAGCTTAGATAACAACAGGGCTACAAAGACTGAAGCTTTCTTT.

The chain joins TRBV4-2 to TRBJ2-4; TRBD2 matches 8 bases. V gave up 1 base and J gave up 1 base; unmatched junction bases: 6. This CDR3 is 17 amino acids long. The germline gives CDR1 LGHNA, CDR2 YNFKEQ. CDR3 nucleotides: TGTGCCAGCAGCCAAGGGGTCGGGGGGGACGCCAAAAACATTCAGTACTTC. Its protein is CASSQGVGGDAKNIQYF.

This clonotype was recorded once. The J gene is TRBJ2-2, the V gene TRBV4-2; D gene unclear. The germline CDR1 and CDR2 sequences are LGHNA and YNFKEQ. CDR3 length equals 15 residues. V lost 5 bases, J lost 0 bases, and 10 bases lay in between. CDR3: CASSSKSSNTGELFF. CDR3 nucleotides: TGTGCCAGCAGCTCAAAGTCCTCGAACACCGGGGAGCTGTTTTTT.

In this sample, this clonotype turned up a few times. V is TRBV15 and J is TRBJ1-2; 7 positions match TRBD1. Germline V gene data show CDR1 as LNHNV and CDR2 as YYDKDF (reference sequence). The J segment lost 3 bases and the V segment lost 3 bases, leaving 7 bases of the junction unmatched. There are 15 residues in the CDR3. The CDR3 is CATSRKRDSYYGYTF. CDR3 DNA sequence: TGTGCCACCAGCAGGAAAAGGGACAGCTACTATGGCTACACCTTC.